This is a list of T cell receptor beta chains from one sample in a study of shared clonotypes between healthy human individuals. Data came from immunoSEQ multiplex PCR; TCRdb stores just in-frame clones and leaves some out. The repertoire holds roughly 2,300,000 clones, 85% to 95% seen once, with 0.37% in the top ten. The sequenced sample was naive CD4+ T cells from PBMCs. The receptors come from a man aged 18 to 29 in good health. Some clones in this sample may be carry-over from other donors' samples. CDR3s include the opening cysteine and the closing phenylalanine or tryptophan. Each record gives: J gene, V gene, D gene, clone size, CDR3 DNA, CDR3 protein. The D gene is left open where the match is weak. Clone size is stated in some rows and not others, as once, few, many or a class when expanded.

J gene: TRBJ2-1; V gene: TRBV4-2; D gene: -; clone size: -; CDR3 DNA: TGTGCCAGCAGCCCGGGACCTCGCGGGGCCAATGAGCAGTTCTTC; CDR3 protein: CASSPGPRGANEQFF
J gene: TRBJ2-1; V gene: TRBV4-3; D gene: TRBD1; clone size: -; CDR3 DNA: TGCGCCAGCAGCCAAGATTGGGGACAGGGGAACAATGAGCAGTTCTTC; CDR3 protein: CASSQDWGQGNNEQFF
J gene: TRBJ1-1; V gene: TRBV27; D gene: -; clone size: -; CDR3 DNA: TGTGCCAGCAGAAGCGGACGGCTGAACACTGAAGCTTTCTTT; CDR3 protein: CASRSGRLNTEAFF
J gene: TRBJ2-5; V gene: TRBV28; D gene: TRBD1; clone size: -; CDR3 DNA: TGTGCCAGCAGTAGCCCAGGGGGCGCGGTACAAGAGACCCAGTACTTC; CDR3 protein: CASSSPGGAVQETQYF
J gene: TRBJ2-2; V gene: TRBV5-8; D gene: TRBD1; clone size: -; CDR3 DNA: TGTGCCAGCAGCAATAACAGGGGCACCGGGGAGCTGTTTTTT; CDR3 protein: CASSNNRGTGELFF
J gene: TRBJ2-5; V gene: TRBV4-2; D gene: TRBD2; clone size: -; CDR3 DNA: TGTGCCAGCAGCCCATTGACTAGCGGAGGGGAGACCCAGTACTTC; CDR3 protein: CASSPLTSGGETQYF
J gene: TRBJ2-1; V gene: TRBV4-1; D gene: -; clone size: -; CDR3 DNA: TGCGCCAGCAGCCGTACAGGGCCTGGGGACGAGCAGTTCTTC; CDR3 protein: CASSRTGPGDEQFF
J gene: TRBJ2-2; V gene: TRBV5-1; D gene: TRBD2; clone size: once; CDR3 DNA: TGCGCCAGCAGCTTGGGAGCGGGAGCGAACACCGGGGAGCTGTTTTTT; CDR3 protein: CASSLGAGANTGELFF
J gene: TRBJ1-5; V gene: TRBV5-1; D gene: -; clone size: few; CDR3 DNA: TGCGCCAGCAGCCCTGGTGAGGGTCGTAATCAGCCCCAGCATTTT; CDR3 protein: CASSPGEGRNQPQHF
J gene: TRBJ2-7; V gene: TRBV2; D gene: TRBD2; clone size: -; CDR3 DNA: TGTACCAGCAGTGTGGCTAGCGGCTCCTACGAGCAGTACTTC; CDR3 protein: CTSSVASGSYEQYF
J gene: TRBJ2-1; V gene: TRBV4-2; D gene: -; clone size: -; CDR3 DNA: TGTGCCAGCAGCCAAGAAATTTCAACTACCTACAATGAGCAGTTCTTC; CDR3 protein: CASSQEISTTYNEQFF
J gene: TRBJ2-3; V gene: TRBV28; D gene: -; clone size: -; CDR3 DNA: TGTGCCACCTCACGCCCAGATACGCAGTATTTT; CDR3 protein: CATSRPDTQYF
J gene: TRBJ2-1; V gene: TRBV9; D gene: TRBD2; clone size: -; CDR3 DNA: TGTGCCAGCAGCGTGGGGGGACTAGCGGGAGGCCCCGAGCAGTTCTTC; CDR3 protein: CASSVGGLAGGPEQFF
J gene: TRBJ2-7; V gene: TRBV6-5; D gene: TRBD1; clone size: -; CDR3 DNA: TGTGCCAGCACGGACAGGGACGGGTCCTACGAGCAGTACTTC; CDR3 protein: CASTDRDGSYEQYF
J gene: TRBJ1-5; V gene: TRBV7-8; D gene: -; clone size: -; CDR3 DNA: TGTGCCAGCAGCTTATTACGCATTAGCAATCAGCCCCAGCATTTT; CDR3 protein: CASSLLRISNQPQHF
J gene: TRBJ1-2; V gene: TRBV9; D gene: -; clone size: -; CDR3 DNA: TGTGCCAGCAGCGACAGTGGCGACTATGGCTACACCTTC; CDR3 protein: CASSDSGDYGYTF
J gene: TRBJ2-1; V gene: TRBV28; D gene: -; clone size: once; CDR3 DNA: TGTGCCAGCAACCACGGGAGTCTCGGTGAGCAGTTCTTC; CDR3 protein: CASNHGSLGEQFF
J gene: TRBJ1-2; V gene: TRBV6-1; D gene: -; clone size: -; CDR3 DNA: TGTGCCAGCAGTGTAACGGAGGCCGCGGGATCCACCTTC; CDR3 protein: CASSVTEAAGSTF
J gene: TRBJ2-3; V gene: TRBV7-2; D gene: TRBD2; clone size: -; CDR3 DNA: TGTGCCAGCAGCTTACGTGCGTTGGGGAGGGAAGAGCTATATTTT; CDR3 protein: CASSLRALGREELYF
J gene: TRBJ1-1; V gene: TRBV10-3; D gene: TRBD1; clone size: few; CDR3 DNA: TGTGCCATCAGAGTGGACAGGGAAGCTTTCTTT; CDR3 protein: CAIRVDREAFF
J gene: TRBJ1-1; V gene: TRBV29-1; D gene: -; clone size: few; CDR3 DNA: TGCAGCGTTGAAATCGGAATGAACACTGAAGCTTTCTTT; CDR3 protein: CSVEIGMNTEAFF
J gene: TRBJ2-2; V gene: TRBV2; D gene: TRBD2; clone size: -; CDR3 DNA: TGTGCCAGCAGTGAAATCCGGACTAGCGCCACCGGGGAGCTGTTTTTT; CDR3 protein: CASSEIRTSATGELFF
J gene: TRBJ2-5; V gene: TRBV5-1; D gene: -; clone size: -; CDR3 DNA: TGCGCCAGCAGATCGAAAGAGACCCAGTACTTC; CDR3 protein: CASRSKETQYF
J gene: TRBJ1-2; V gene: TRBV19; D gene: TRBD1; clone size: -; CDR3 DNA: TGTGCCAGTAGTATAGAAAGGACAGGGTTCCGTGGCTACACCTTC; CDR3 protein: CASSIERTGFRGYTF
J gene: TRBJ1-5; V gene: TRBV19; D gene: -; clone size: -; CDR3 DNA: TGTGCCAGTAGTATTTTAGGGCGCGATCAGCCCCAGCATTTT; CDR3 protein: CASSILGRDQPQHF
J gene: TRBJ1-2; V gene: TRBV19; D gene: -; clone size: -; CDR3 DNA: TGTGCCAGTAGTATCGGCAGGCAGTCCCCTCGTGGCTACACCTTC; CDR3 protein: CASSIGRQSPRGYTF
J gene: TRBJ1-2; V gene: TRBV9; D gene: TRBD1; clone size: -; CDR3 DNA: TGTGCCAGCAGCCCACCCTCGGGCAGGGGGGGAGTTAGCTATGGCTACACCTTC; CDR3 protein: CASSPPSGRGGVSYGYTF
J gene: TRBJ1-1; V gene: TRBV28; D gene: -; clone size: -; CDR3 DNA: TGTGCCAGCAGTATTTTAGAGAACACTGAAGCTTTCTTT; CDR3 protein: CASSILENTEAFF
J gene: TRBJ2-3; V gene: TRBV2; D gene: TRBD2; clone size: -; CDR3 DNA: TGTGCCAGCAGCGCTCCACTAGCGGCTAGCACAGATACGCAGTATTTT; CDR3 protein: CASSAPLAASTDTQYF
J gene: TRBJ2-5; V gene: TRBV9; D gene: TRBD2; clone size: once; CDR3 DNA: TGTGCCAGCAGCGTAGAAGGGAGACTAGCGGGACAAGAGACCCAGTACTTC; CDR3 protein: CASSVEGRLAGQETQYF
J gene: TRBJ1-1; V gene: TRBV7-3; D gene: TRBD1; clone size: once; CDR3 DNA: TGTGCCAGCAGCCCCGGGGACAGAGTGAACACTGAAGCTTTCTTT; CDR3 protein: CASSPGDRVNTEAFF
J gene: TRBJ2-3; V gene: TRBV5-1; D gene: -; clone size: -; CDR3 DNA: TGCGCCAGCAGCTTAGGACGGGCTAGCACAGATACGCAGTATTTT; CDR3 protein: CASSLGRASTDTQYF
J gene: TRBJ2-7; V gene: TRBV4-1; D gene: TRBD2; clone size: -; CDR3 DNA: TGCGCCAGCAGCCAAGAGGGAGGGAGATTCCTCTCCTACGAGCAGTACTTC; CDR3 protein: CASSQEGGRFLSYEQYF
J gene: TRBJ2-5; V gene: TRBV9; D gene: -; clone size: -; CDR3 DNA: TGTGCCAGCAGCGGACCGGGACTGGCATCCAGGACCCAGTACTTC; CDR3 protein: CASSGPGLASRTQYF
J gene: TRBJ2-7; V gene: TRBV29-1; D gene: -; clone size: -; CDR3 DNA: TGCAGCGTTGATGCGACGCCGGGACTGCCTCTTTCAGGGCAGTACTTC; CDR3 protein: CSVDATPGLPLSGQYF
J gene: TRBJ1-2; V gene: TRBV28; D gene: -; clone size: once; CDR3 DNA: TGTGCCAGCAGTAATACCCCGGGGTTCTATGGCTACACCTTC; CDR3 protein: CASSNTPGFYGYTF
J gene: TRBJ2-3; V gene: TRBV29-1; D gene: -; clone size: -; CDR3 DNA: TGCAGCGCAGCGAGGGACCCGCACCCCACAGATACGCAGTATTTT; CDR3 protein: CSAARDPHPTDTQYF
J gene: TRBJ2-3; V gene: TRBV6-6; D gene: -; clone size: -; CDR3 DNA: TGTGCCAGCAGTTACCCACAGGGACTAAGCACAGATACGCAGTATTTT; CDR3 protein: CASSYPQGLSTDTQYF
J gene: TRBJ2-1; V gene: TRBV9; D gene: TRBD2; clone size: -; CDR3 DNA: TGTGCCAGCAGCTTTCCTCAGACTAGCGCGAATGAGCAGTTCTTC; CDR3 protein: CASSFPQTSANEQFF
J gene: TRBJ1-2; V gene: TRBV5-1; D gene: -; clone size: -; CDR3 DNA: TGCGCCAGCAGCTTGGCCGGTCAGCCTTATGGCTACACCTTC; CDR3 protein: CASSLAGQPYGYTF
J gene: TRBJ2-5; V gene: TRBV7-3; D gene: -; clone size: -; CDR3 DNA: TGTGCCAGCAGCTTTTCAGGGGAGACCCAGTACTTC; CDR3 protein: CASSFSGETQYF
J gene: TRBJ2-7; V gene: TRBV6-5; D gene: -; clone size: once; CDR3 DNA: TGTGCCAGCAGTTCCCGGGGTCCCCTCCACGAGCAGTACTTC; CDR3 protein: CASSSRGPLHEQYF
J gene: TRBJ1-6; V gene: TRBV28; D gene: -; clone size: -; CDR3 DNA: TGTGCCAGCGGCGACAGTAATAACTCACCCCTCCACTTT; CDR3 protein: CASGDSNNSPLHF
J gene: TRBJ2-1; V gene: TRBV27; D gene: TRBD2; clone size: -; CDR3 DNA: TGTGCCAGCAGCCACTATAGGGGAAGACTAGCGGGAGACAATGAGCAGTTCTTC; CDR3 protein: CASSHYRGRLAGDNEQFF
J gene: TRBJ2-3; V gene: TRBV7-3; D gene: -; clone size: -; CDR3 DNA: TGTGCCAGCAGCTTAGGTGGGAGAAGAGATACGCAGTATTTT; CDR3 protein: CASSLGGRRDTQYF
J gene: TRBJ2-1; V gene: TRBV15; D gene: -; clone size: -; CDR3 DNA: TGTGCGGTGGCTAGGAGCTCCTACAATGAGCAGTTCTTC; CDR3 protein: CAVARSSYNEQFF